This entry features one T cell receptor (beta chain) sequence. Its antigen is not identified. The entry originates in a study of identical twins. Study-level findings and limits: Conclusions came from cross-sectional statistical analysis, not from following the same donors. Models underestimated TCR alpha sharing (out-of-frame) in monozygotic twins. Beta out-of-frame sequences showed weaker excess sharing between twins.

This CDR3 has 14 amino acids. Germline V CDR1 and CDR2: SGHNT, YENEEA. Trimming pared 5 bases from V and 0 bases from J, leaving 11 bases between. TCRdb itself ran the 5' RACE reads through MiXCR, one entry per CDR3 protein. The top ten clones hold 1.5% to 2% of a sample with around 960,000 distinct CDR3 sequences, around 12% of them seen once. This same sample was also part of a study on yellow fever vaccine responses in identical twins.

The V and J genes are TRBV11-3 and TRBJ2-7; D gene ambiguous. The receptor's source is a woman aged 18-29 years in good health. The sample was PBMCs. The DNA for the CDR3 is TGTGCCAGCAGCGTCCTCGGTTCCTCCTACGAGCAGTACTTC. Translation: CASSVLGSSYEQYF.